A selection of T cell receptor beta chains follows, all from one sample in a study of molecular identifiers for immune sequencing clone quantification. TCRdb analysed the PCR reads with MiXCR anew, one entry per CDR3 protein. The sample has hundreds of thousands of distinct CDR3 sequences; around 25% are singletons. Sequencing used naive CD8+ T cells from blood, with Jurkat cell RNA spiked in. Receptors were obtained from a human donor in good health. Some libraries in this study had Jurkat cell RNA spiked in. Each CDR3 is given with its conserved first and last residue. A D gene is named only where the DNA matches it firmly. Expanded clones are given a class, and other clones once, few, many or no size at all.

J: TRBJ2-3
size: many
D: -
V: TRBV5-1
DNA: TGCGCCAGCAGCTTGGTTTTTTTGTCAGATACGCAGTATTTT
CDR3: CASSLVFLSDTQYF

J: TRBJ1-1
size: many
D: -
V: TRBV12-3/TRBV12-4
DNA: TGTGCCAGCCGCGGTCGGGAGGCTTTCTTT
CDR3: CASRGREAFF

J: TRBJ1-1
size: many
D: -
V: TRBV29-1
DNA: TGCAGCGCCGAGCGCGGGGAGAACACTGAAGCTTTCTTT
CDR3: CSAERGENTEAFF

J: TRBJ2-1
size: many
D: TRBD2
V: TRBV3-1
DNA: TGTGCCAGCAGCCCACTAGCGGGATCTTACAATGAGCAGTTCTTC
CDR3: CASSPLAGSYNEQFF

J: TRBJ2-5
size: few
D: TRBD1
V: TRBV27
DNA: TGTGCCAGCAGTTTAAGTGGACAGGGGATTTTTCAAGAAGAGACCCAGTACTTC
CDR3: CASSLSGQGIFQEETQYF

J: TRBJ1-1
size: -
D: -
V: TRBV25-1
DNA: TGTGCCAGCGCTATGAACTCTGAAGCTTTCTTT
CDR3: CASAMNSEAFF

J: TRBJ1-5
size: many
D: -
V: TRBV29-1
DNA: TGCAGCGTTGAATACGGTCCATTTCAGCCCCAGCATTTT
CDR3: CSVEYGPFQPQHF

J: TRBJ2-3
size: -
D: -
V: TRBV7-6
DNA: TGTGCCAGCAGCTTAGCGGGTTTCCCCACAGATACGCAGTATTTT
CDR3: CASSLAGFPTDTQYF

J: TRBJ2-7
size: few
D: -
V: TRBV7-8
DNA: TGTGCCAGCAGCTTATCCCTTGATGGGGTAGTCCTCTCCTACGAGCAGTACTTC
CDR3: CASSLSLDGVVLSYEQYF

J: TRBJ1-5
size: -
D: TRBD1
V: TRBV20-1
DNA: TGCAGTGCGAAATTGACAGGGTGGAGAGTACAGGAGGGACAAGATGAGCCCCGGCATTTT
CDR3: CSAKLTGWRVQEGQDEPRHF

J: TRBJ2-6
size: many
D: -
V: TRBV28
DNA: TGTGCCAGCAAATCCTCTGGGGCCAACGTCCTGACTTTC
CDR3: CASKSSGANVLTF

J: TRBJ1-1
size: -
D: -
V: TRBV6-2/TRBV6-3
DNA: TGTGCCAGCAGCCCGGCGGGTTTCTTGTCCTCGGGCACTGAAGCTTTCTTT
CDR3: CASSPAGFLSSGTEAFF

J: TRBJ2-3
size: many
D: -
V: TRBV7-8
DNA: TGTGCCAGCAGCTTAGGGCGCTTGACCGGGGGCCATAGTTGGAATACGCAGTATTTT
CDR3: CASSLGRLTGGHSWNTQYF

J: TRBJ2-7
size: many
D: -
V: TRBV6-2/TRBV6-3
DNA: TGTGCCCTGGGGCCGGGTCCTTCGATCTACGAGCAGTACTTC
CDR3: CALGPGPSIYEQYF

J: TRBJ2-1
size: few
D: TRBD2
V: TRBV4-1
DNA: TGCGCCAGCAGCCAAGTGTACCCTAGCGGGGGGTCGCTTGGTTATGAGCAGTTCTTC
CDR3: CASSQVYPSGGSLGYEQFF

J: TRBJ2-1
size: -
D: TRBD2
V: TRBV4-1
DNA: TGCGCCAGCAGCCCAGTGCAGGGAGGGGCCGATGAGCAGTTCTTC
CDR3: CASSPVQGGADEQFF

J: TRBJ2-7
size: few
D: TRBD1
V: TRBV6-2/TRBV6-3
DNA: TGTGCCAGCGGGGACAGGCCCTCCTACGAGCAGTACTTC
CDR3: CASGDRPSYEQYF

J: TRBJ1-1
size: many
D: -
V: TRBV2
DNA: TGTGCCAGCGTGGACGGATTGAACACTGAAGCTTTCTTT
CDR3: CASVDGLNTEAFF

J: TRBJ1-2
size: -
D: -
V: TRBV4-1
DNA: TGCGCCAGCAGCCAAGAAAGTCTGGTAGGGCTCGATGGTGGCTACACCTTC
CDR3: CASSQESLVGLDGGYTF

J: TRBJ1-6
size: -
D: -
V: TRBV10-1
DNA: TGCGCCAGCAGTGAGGGAAACCGAAGATCACCCCTCCACTTT
CDR3: CASSEGNRRSPLHF

J: TRBJ2-5
size: many
D: -
V: TRBV20-1
DNA: TGCAGTGCTATCCAGGGGATGGTGGAGACCCAGTACTTC
CDR3: CSAIQGMVETQYF

J: TRBJ1-2
size: -
D: -
V: TRBV4-3
DNA: TGCGCCAGCAGCCATTATTATCAGGGGTTCGATGGCTACACCTTC
CDR3: CASSHYYQGFDGYTF

J: TRBJ2-3
size: -
D: TRBD2
V: TRBV4-3
DNA: TGCGCCAGCAGCCAAGAGGGGAAGCGGGAGGGCGCAGCTACGCAGTATTTT
CDR3: CASSQEGKREGAATQYF

J: TRBJ1-6
size: -
D: -
V: TRBV21-1
DNA: TGTGCCAGCAGCAAGTGGGGTTGGACAGTCGGAAATTCACCCCTCCACTTT
CDR3: CASSKWGWTVGNSPLHF

J: TRBJ2-7
size: many
D: -
V: TRBV6-5
DNA: TGTGCCAGCAGTTACTTTTCGTCGGCTGCCTACGAGCAGTACTTC
CDR3: CASSYFSSAAYEQYF

J: TRBJ1-5
size: few
D: -
V: TRBV19
DNA: TGTGCCAGTACCAATCCCCCCCAGCCCCAGCATTTT
CDR3: CASTNPPQPQHF

J: TRBJ1-1
size: -
D: -
V: TRBV19
DNA: TGTGCCAGTAGTCCCTTGGCACTCACCACTGAAGCTTTCTTT
CDR3: CASSPLALTTEAFF

J: TRBJ2-7
size: few
D: TRBD1
V: TRBV4-1
DNA: TGCGCCAGCAGCCAAGGACAGGGGGCAACCTACGAGCAGTACTTC
CDR3: CASSQGQGATYEQYF

J: TRBJ2-1
size: -
D: TRBD2
V: TRBV30
DNA: TGTGCCTGGTCCGTGGGACTAGCGGTTACCTACAATGAGCAGTTCTTC
CDR3: CAWSVGLAVTYNEQFF

J: TRBJ2-5
size: few
D: TRBD2
V: TRBV9
DNA: TGTGCCAGCAGCGTAGACCTGCTAGCGGCTCGAGAGACCCAGTACTTC
CDR3: CASSVDLLAARETQYF

J: TRBJ2-3
size: -
D: -
V: TRBV6-1
DNA: TGTGCCAGCAGTGAGGACAGACAGTTCCTCTTCACAGATACGCAGTATTTT
CDR3: CASSEDRQFLFTDTQYF

J: TRBJ2-7
size: many
D: TRBD2
V: TRBV4-1
DNA: TGCGCCAGCAGCCATCAAGCGGGGGAATACGAGCAGTACTTC
CDR3: CASSHQAGEYEQYF

J: TRBJ1-3
size: many
D: TRBD1
V: TRBV4-3
DNA: TGCGCCAGCAGCCCCATCGGAGAGGGGGCCGCTGGAAACACCATATATTTT
CDR3: CASSPIGEGAAGNTIYF

J: TRBJ2-1
size: few
D: -
V: TRBV11-2
DNA: TGTGCCAGCAGCTCCTTTGAGGGGGGCAGGAATGAGCAGTTCTTC
CDR3: CASSSFEGGRNEQFF

J: TRBJ2-3
size: many
D: -
V: TRBV10-3
DNA: TGTGCCATCAGTGAATCTGATACGCAGTATTTT
CDR3: CAISESDTQYF

J: TRBJ2-7
size: -
D: -
V: TRBV27
DNA: TGTGCCAGCAGTTTACAGGGACCGTGGTCCTACGAGCAGTACTTC
CDR3: CASSLQGPWSYEQYF

J: TRBJ2-3
size: -
D: -
V: TRBV6-2/TRBV6-3
DNA: TGTGCCAACACGAACCCCGTCGGCCAAGTCACCGCTACGCCGTATTTT
CDR3: CANTNPVGQVTATPYF

J: TRBJ1-1
size: few
D: -
V: TRBV30
DNA: TGTGCCTGGAGTCCAACTTGGGGTGAAGCTTTCTTT
CDR3: CAWSPTWGEAFF

J: TRBJ2-5
size: few
D: TRBD2
V: TRBV7-7
DNA: TGTGCCAGCAGCCCTCTAGCGGGGGGGCCTGTGGACTTC
CDR3: CASSPLAGGPVDF

J: TRBJ1-5
size: many
D: -
V: TRBV7-9
DNA: TGTGCCAGCAGCTCTACCGGGACATATCAGCCCCAGCATTTT
CDR3: CASSSTGTYQPQHF

J: TRBJ2-1
size: -
D: -
V: TRBV7-8
DNA: TGTGCCAGCAGCTTAGCCCTGGGCAACAATGAGCAGTTCTTC
CDR3: CASSLALGNNEQFF

J: TRBJ2-7
size: -
D: -
V: TRBV11-2
DNA: TGTGCCAGCACCGCTTACGGCCTTAGGGGTGAAAACGAGCAGTACTTC
CDR3: CASTAYGLRGENEQYF